Presented here are 15 T cell receptor beta chains from one specimen sequenced in a study of T cell repertoires in aging, cancer and after chemotherapy. Rearranged V-D-J TRB sequences were amplified with a mixed TRB-A/B primer pool. MiXCR was run by TCRdb on the multiplex PCR reads, yielding one entry per CDR3 protein. Of roughly 2,700 distinct CDR3 sequences listed, approximately 25% were seen once; the top ten hold 9.5% to 12%. The template was genomic DNA from peripheral blood, not RNA. Sequenced sample: blood. The receptors stem from a human donor with a solid tumor.

This clonotype occurred a few times. The chain couples TRBV28 to TRBJ2-5; no clear D. CDR1 and CDR2 (germline): MDHEN, SYDVKM. Trimming took off 3 bases at V and 2 bases at J, with 10 bases between the two ends. The CDR3 runs 14 residues. In DNA, the CDR3 is TGTGCCAGCAGTTTCTCGATAGATCAAGAGACCCAGTACTTC. It specifies CASSFSIDQETQYF.

Within the sample, this clonotype is medium-sized. The gene calls are TRBV6-1 and TRBJ2-6; no firm D call. CDR3 size: 15 residues. Trimming removed 3 bases at V and 0 bases at J, with 6 bases between. The V gene's germline CDR1 is MNHNS and CDR2 SASEGT. The DNA of the CDR3 is TGTGCCAGCAGTGACACCAGCTCTGGGGCCAACGTCCTGACTTTC. Protein: CASSDTSSGANVLTF.

In its sample, this clonotype was seen a few times. J is TRBJ2-6 and V is TRBV7-9; 7 bases map to TRBD1. The CDR3 is 18 residues long. The ends lost 0 bases at V and 2 bases at J; junction bases unmatched: 7. The germline V gene has CDR1 SEHNR and CDR2 FQNEAQ (reference sequence). The CDR3 sequence: CASSLAGGAKAGANVLTF. The CDR3 coding sequence is TGTGCCAGCAGCTTAGCAGGGGGCGCGAAGGCTGGGGCCAACGTCCTGACTTTC. The entire variable domain, with the rest obtained from reference TRBV7-9 and TRBJ2-6, is as follows: DTGVSQNPRHKITKRGQNVTFRCDPISEHNRLYWYRQTLGQGPEFLTYFQNEAQLEKSRLLSDRFSAERPKGSFSTLEIQRTEQGDSAMYLCASSLAGGAKAGANVLTFGAGSRLTVL.

The rearrangement uses TRBV27 and TRBJ2-1, with 13 bases that match TRBD2. Per germline, CDR1 MNHEY and CDR2 SMNVEV (reference sequence). Unmatched junction bases numbered 8, after V lost 6 bases and J lost 3 bases. This CDR3 contains 17 residues. The CDR3 nucleotides are TGTGCCAGCAGCACCACTAGCGGGAGGGCCGACTACAATGAGCAGTTCTTC. The encoded protein is CASSTTSGRADYNEQFF.

The chain combines TRBV6-6 with TRBJ1-1, with 10 positions matching TRBD1. Germline CDR1 is MNHNY and CDR2 is SVGAGI (reference sequence). The V segment lost 5 bases and the J segment 4 bases; nucleotides outside the gene matches: 4. The length of the CDR3 is 14 residues. The CDR3 nucleotides read TGTGCCAGCAGTCAGGGACAGGGGTCCACTGAAGCTTTCTTT. This encodes CASSQGQGSTEAFF.

The rearrangement links TRBV13 to TRBJ2-1; D may be TRBD2 (7 bases). Trimming left V 5 bases short and J 4 bases short, with 18 bases between. The CDR3 has 16 amino acids. Per germline, CDR1 PRHDT and CDR2 FYEKMQ (reference sequence). The CDR3 bases are TGTGCCAGCAGCCTGGGGGCGGGAGCGAGGTACAATGAGCAGTTCTTC. It specifies CASSLGAGARYNEQFF. Variable domain in full (rest from reference TRBV13 and TRBJ2-1): AAGVIQSPRHLIKEKRETATLKCYPIPRHDTVYWYQQGPGQDPQFLISFYEKMQSDKGSIPDRFSAQQFSDYHSELNMSSLELGDSALYFCASSLGAGARYNEQFFGPGTRLTVL.

By share, this clonotype counts as medium-sized. The rearrangement uses TRBV14 and TRBJ1-2; 10 bases are shared with TRBD1. The CDR3 loop spans 16 amino acids. The V and J ends lost 2 bases and 8 bases, in that order; junction bases with no gene match: 11. Germline assignment: CDR1 SGHDN and CDR2 FVKESK. The CDR3 DNA reads as TGTGCCAGCAGCCAATTAGGACAGGGGGAATGGCAGGGCTACACCTTC. Its translation is CASSQLGQGEWQGYTF.

By frequency in the sample, this clonotype is medium-sized (0.01 to 0.1%). This sequence joins TRBV6-1 and TRBJ1-1, with 9 bases fitting TRBD1. The CDR3 runs to 15 residues. The J segment lost 4 bases and the V segment lost 2 bases, leaving 5 bases of the junction unmatched. Germline values: CDR1 MNHNS, CDR2 SASEGT. DNA of the CDR3: TGTGCCAGCAGTGAAAAGGGACAGGGACGCACTGAAGCTTTCTTT. This encodes CASSEKGQGRTEAFF.

J is TRBJ1-5 and V is TRBV12-3 or TRBV12-4; 11 nucleotides line up with TRBD1. The V segment lost 5 bases and the J segment 11 bases; nucleotides outside the gene matches: 14. The CDR3 sequence is 16 residues long. As DNA, the CDR3 is TGTGCCAGCAGTACCCCGGGACAGGGGGGGATATCGGCCCAGCATTTT. Translated: CASSTPGQGGISAQHF.

Comments on this clonotype: A much larger clone differs by one base, so this may be a read error. The chain recombines TRBV27 with TRBJ2-1; 9 positions match TRBD2. This CDR3 is 15 amino acids long. Germline V gene sequence: CDR1 MNHEY, CDR2 SMNVEV (reference sequence). The CDR3 reads CASSPTAGGNNEKFF. CDR3 DNA sequence: TGTGCCAGCAGCCCAACGGCGGGAGGGAACAATGAGAAGTTCTTC.

By its share, this clonotype is medium-sized (0.01 to 0.1%). The chain is built from TRBV27 and TRBJ1-5, with D perhaps TRBD1 (6 bases). Trimming pared 6 bases from V and 2 bases from J, leaving 8 bases between. The CDR3 has 13 amino acids. Germline V gives CDR1 MNHEY, CDR2 SMNVEV (reference sequence). CDR3 nucleotides: TGTGCCAGCAGATACAGGGGCAATCAGCCCCAGCATTTT. Translated, it gives CASRYRGNQPQHF.

The chain links TRBV6-1 to TRBJ2-4, with TRBD1 identical over 8 bases. The CDR3 has 15 amino acids. Germline V gene lookup returns CDR1 MNHNS and CDR2 SASEGT. The ends lost 3 bases at V and 1 base at J; junction bases unmatched: 2. The DNA of the CDR3 is TGTGCCAGCAGTGATGACAGGGGTGCCAAAAACATTCAGTACTTC. The encoded protein is CASSDDRGAKNIQYF.

The chain has TRBV6-5 and TRBJ2-3; 11 bases agree with TRBD2. This CDR3 has 16 amino acids. Germline-derived CDR1 and CDR2 are MNHEY and SVGAGI. With V trimmed by 6 bases and J by 1 base, 6 bases remained unmatched. The CDR3 is CASSQLAGEGTDTQYF. In DNA, the CDR3 is TGTGCCAGCAGCCAACTAGCGGGAGAGGGCACAGATACGCAGTATTTT.

In its sample, this clonotype was seen a few times. CDR3 residues: CATSVSDGRQAFF. The CDR3 DNA reads TGTGCCACCAGTGTCTCCGACGGAAGGCAAGCTTTCTTT. The chain couples TRBV24-1 to TRBJ1-1; D not certain. The CDR3 has 13 amino acids. The V gene lost 5 bases and the J gene lost 9 bases, with 15 bases spanning the gap. Germline CDR1 KGHDR, CDR2 SFDVKD.

This clonotype was observed a handful of times. V gene TRBV21-1 combines with J gene TRBJ2-7; the D call TRBD2 from the table was never checked on the DNA. TRBV21-1 is a known pseudogene. The CDR3 sequence is 13 residues long. The CDR3, as DNA: TGTGCCAGAACGGGACTATGTTCCTACGAGCAGTACTTC. The encoded protein is CARTGLCSYEQYF.